What follows are 14 T cell receptor beta chains derived from one specimen sequenced in a study of blood T cell repertoires in COVID-19. Assay: immunoSEQ multiplex PCR; the TCRdb copy retains only in-frame clones and omits some. The sample comprises about 150,000 clones, roughly 84% of which are singletons, and roughly 0.6% rests with the top ten. The sequenced material came from peripheral blood. The receptor source for this set is a man in his sixties with COVID-19, enrolled during active disease.

The chain links TRBV9 to TRBJ2-5, with a weak D call TRBD2 (5 bases). The V end lost 0 bases, the J end lost 2 bases, and 8 bases lay between the germline ends. CDR1 SGDLS and CDR2 YYNGEE come from the germline V gene. CDR3 size: 14 residues. In DNA, the CDR3 is TGTGCCAGCAGCGTAGCCGGCGGGCAAGAGACCCAGTACTTC. It yields the protein CASSVAGGQETQYF.

The chain employs TRBV24-1 and TRBJ2-1, with unresolved D. Trimming took off 2 bases at V and 8 bases at J, with 3 bases between the two ends. Germline-derived CDR1 and CDR2 are KGHDR and SFDVKD. The CDR3 length is 11 residues. The CDR3 is CATSDSYEQFF. The CDR3 DNA follows: TGTGCCACCAGTGATTCATATGAGCAGTTCTTC.

The CDR3 sequence is CASSYSGLRGDYGYTF. CDR3 in DNA: TGTGCCAGCAGTTACTCCGGGTTGCGGGGCGACTATGGCTACACCTTC. The chain employs TRBV6-6 and TRBJ1-2, with a possible D match to TRBD1 (5 bases). CDR1 and CDR2 (germline): MNHNY, SVGAGI (reference sequence). The CDR3 has 16 residues. V was shortened by 0 bases and J by 3 bases, with 14 bases between the two germline ends.

The chain recombines TRBV10-3 with TRBJ1-3; D uncertain. Trimming stripped 6 bases from V and 3 bases from J, with 6 bases between. There are 12 residues in the CDR3. From germline, CDR1 is ENHRY and CDR2 SYGVKD. The CDR3 loop is CAISGVGNTIYF. The CDR3, as DNA: TGTGCCATCAGCGGGGTTGGAAACACCATATATTTT.

The genes are TRBV11-2 and TRBJ1-1; TRBD1 matches at 9 bases. There are 13 residues in the CDR3. The V gene end was trimmed by 9 bases and the J gene end by 5 bases; junction bases not matched to a gene: 7. Germline V lookup: CDR1 SGHAT, CDR2 FQNNGV. This CDR3 is CASRGQGETEAFF. The CDR3 DNA reads as TGTGCCAGTCGGGGACAGGGCGAAACTGAAGCTTTCTTT.

The chain employs TRBV6-5 and TRBJ1-5, with TRBD1 matching over 7 bases. The CDR3 consists of 14 residues. Germline V lookup: CDR1 MNHEY, CDR2 SVGAGI. V lost 10 bases and J lost 0; bases outside the gene matches: 6. CDR3 in DNA: TGTGCCATCTCAGGGGGTTATAGCAATCAGCCCCAGCATTTT. This gives the protein CAISGGYSNQPQHF.

The chain combines TRBV19 with TRBJ2-7, with a possible D match to TRBD1 (5 bases). This CDR3 is built from 13 residues. Between the trimmed V and J ends, which lost 4 bases and 4 bases, there was a span of 11 bases. Germline V CDR1 and CDR2: LNHDA, SQIVND (reference sequence). DNA for the CDR3: TGTGCCAGTAGTACCGAGCAGGGTTACGAGCAGTACTTC. This codes for CASSTEQGYEQYF.

This chain links TRBV9 with TRBJ2-2; D might be TRBD2 (6 bases). The CDR3 has 16 residues. The germline gives CDR1 SGDLS, CDR2 YYNGEE. V was shortened by 0 bases and J by 0 bases, with 9 bases between the two germline ends. The CDR3 sequence: CASSVVGGPNTGELFF. CDR3 sequence (DNA): TGTGCCAGCAGCGTAGTGGGGGGACCGAACACCGGGGAGCTGTTTTTT.

The V and J genes are TRBV5-4 and TRBJ2-5, with 14 positions matching TRBD2. V lost 4 bases, J lost 2 bases, and 4 bases stayed unmatched. The length of the CDR3 is 16 residues. Germline CDR1 reads SGHNT; CDR2 reads YYREEE (reference sequence). The CDR3 spells CASSGGTSGGQETQYF. The DNA of the CDR3 is TGTGCCAGCAGCGGGGGGACTAGCGGGGGACAAGAGACCCAGTACTTC.

This CDR3 is CASSSRSNRGRGTEAFF. DNA for the CDR3: TGTGCCAGCAGCTCCCGGTCGAACAGGGGTAGGGGCACTGAAGCTTTCTTT. V gene TRBV11-2 combines with J gene TRBJ1-1, with 7 bases matching TRBD1. Germline CDR1 and CDR2: SGHAT and FQNNGV. This CDR3 comprises 17 residues. The junction had 15 bases not matched to a gene; V was cut back by 4 bases and J by 4 bases.

The chain employs TRBV30 and TRBJ1-5; a weak D match, TRBD1 (6 bases). V lost 4 bases and J 3 bases, leaving 13 bases between the germline ends. This CDR3 spans 14 amino acids. Per germline, CDR1 GTSNPN and CDR2 SVGIG (reference sequence). The DNA for the CDR3 is TGTGCCTGGAATCCAGGGGCCACCAATCAGCCCCAGCATTTT. Protein product: CAWNPGATNQPQHF.

The chain recombines TRBV4-1 with TRBJ1-3; the match to TRBD1 covers 7 bases. Germline CDR1 and CDR2: MGHRA and YSYEKL. Trimming removed 1 base from V and 5 bases from J; junction bases left unmatched: 2. The CDR3 is made up of 14 amino acids. The CDR3 spells CASSQGQGRNTIYF. As DNA, the CDR3 is TGCGCCAGCAGCCAAGGACAGGGCCGAAACACCATATATTTT.

This clone was counted once. This chain joins TRBV11-3 and TRBJ1-1; perhaps TRBD1 as D (5 bases). The CDR3 is 14 residues long. The germline CDR1 and CDR2 sequences are SGHNT and YENEEA. V lost 1 base, J lost 1 base, and 7 bases lay in between. The CDR3 spells CASSLGQGNTEAFF. As DNA, the CDR3 is TGTGCCAGCAGCTTAGGGCAGGGGAACACTGAAGCTTTCTTT.

This chain links TRBV28 with TRBJ2-5; no reliable D call. V dropped 2 bases and J dropped 3 bases, with 7 bases sitting between them. Germline-derived CDR1 and CDR2 are MDHEN and SYDVKM. There are 13 residues in the CDR3. In DNA, the CDR3 is TGTGCCAGCAGTTTACTGGCAGAAGAGACCCAGTACTTC. Translating gives CASSLLAEETQYF.